These 10 T cell receptor beta chains were sequenced from one sample in a study of cytomegalovirus exposure and HLA in healthy donors. In the PCR, 60 Vbeta and 13 Jbeta primers were used. Data came from immunoSEQ multiplex PCR; TCRdb stores just in-frame clones and leaves some out. The table includes about 180,000 clones, 70% to 90% detected once. The sequencing input was PBMCs. These receptors were collected from a woman younger than 45 in good health and CMV-seronegative.

The chain joins TRBV5-4 to TRBJ1-1, with 7 bases fitting TRBD1. The junction had 15 bases not matched to a gene; V was cut back by 4 bases and J by 6 bases. Germline values: CDR1 SGHNT, CDR2 YYREEE (reference sequence). The CDR3 runs to 16 residues. CDR3 in amino acids: CASSIQQGSIPPEAFF. The CDR3, as DNA: TGTGCCAGCAGCATACAACAGGGGTCCATCCCCCCTGAAGCTTTCTTT. Based on the CDR3 plus reference TRBV5-4 and TRBJ1-1, the full variable domain is ETGVTQSPTHLIKTRGQQVTLRCSSQSGHNTVSWYQQALGQGPQFIFQYYREEENGRGNFPPRFSGLQFPNYSSELNVNALELDDSALYLCASSIQQGSIPPEAFFGQGTRLTVV.

V is TRBV5-1 and J is TRBJ2-7; TRBD1 agrees at 7 bases. The germline V gene encodes CDR1 SGHRS and CDR2 YFSETQ. The J segment lost 7 bases and the V segment lost 4 bases, leaving 11 bases of the junction unmatched. The CDR3 has 14 amino acids. CDR3 sequence (DNA): TGCGCCAGCAGCGGAACAGGGGACCATGGGGAGCAGTACTTC. Translating gives CASSGTGDHGEQYF.

V gene TRBV7-2 combines with J gene TRBJ2-1; tentatively, D is TRBD2 (6 bases). Between the trimmed V and J ends, which lost 4 bases and 3 bases, there was a span of 10 bases. CDR1 and CDR2 from the germline V gene are SGHTA and FQGNSA. The CDR3 covers 14 residues. The CDR3 sequence: CASSWGDHYNEQFF. CDR3 coding DNA: TGTGCCAGCAGCTGGGGGGACCACTACAATGAGCAGTTCTTC.

The J gene is TRBJ1-2, the V gene TRBV27; a weak D match, TRBD1 (5 bases). The V gene's germline CDR1 is MNHEY and CDR2 SMNVEV (reference sequence). The length of the CDR3 is 15 residues. The ends were cut back, 2 bases at V and 6 bases at J, with 16 bases in the middle. The CDR3 sequence is CASSLTGQGGNGYTF. CDR3 in DNA: TGTGCCAGCAGTTTAACGGGTCAGGGTGGGAATGGCTACACCTTC.

V is TRBV28 and J is TRBJ2-1; TRBD1 matches at 8 bases. This CDR3 is built from 16 residues. The trim removed 6 bases at V and 5 bases at J, leaving 12 bases unmatched. The germline gives CDR1 MDHEN, CDR2 SYDVKM. DNA of the CDR3: TGTGCCAGCAGCCTCCTCGAGGACAGGGTGAACAATGAGCAGTTCTTC. Translated, it gives CASSLLEDRVNNEQFF.

On this clone itself: Other DNA sequences in this specimen translate into the identical CDR3. J is TRBJ2-7 and V is TRBV19, with 12 bases lining up with TRBD1. Germline assignment: CDR1 LNHDA and CDR2 SQIVND (reference sequence). The ends lost 5 bases at V and 4 bases at J; junction bases unmatched: 3. The CDR3 sequence is 14 residues long. The CDR3 region has the DNA TGTGCCAGTAGTCTGGGACAGGGGGCTTACGAGCAGTACTTC. It codes for CASSLGQGAYEQYF.

J is TRBJ2-7 and V is TRBV28; 8 positions match TRBD2. V was pared by 5 bases and J by 3 bases, with 9 bases of the junction left unmatched. The CDR3 consists of 15 residues. CDR1 is MDHEN and CDR2 is SYDVKM in the germline V gene. The CDR3 sequence is CASSPHTSGLYEQYF. CDR3 in DNA: TGTGCCAGCAGTCCACACACTAGCGGTCTCTACGAGCAGTACTTC.

This rearrangement joins TRBV4-3 to TRBJ1-4; 8 positions agree with TRBD1. The CDR3 has 18 residues. The V segment lost 8 bases and the J segment 4 bases; nucleotides outside the gene matches: 18. Per the germline V gene, CDR1 is LGHNA and CDR2 is YSLEER. The CDR3 protein is CASGLQAGGGFINEKLFF. The CDR3 DNA is TGCGCCAGCGGCCTTCAAGCAGGGGGCGGATTTATTAATGAAAAACTGTTTTTT.

This sequence joins TRBV4-1 and TRBJ1-1, with a possible D match to TRBD1 (5 bases). V lost 2 bases and J lost 2, with 21 bases in between. This CDR3 has 18 amino acids. CDR1 is MGHRA, CDR2 YSYEKL, per germline. DNA of the CDR3: TGCGCCAGCAGCCAAAAAGAACCACCGTATGACAGTAACACTGAAGCTTTCTTT. It yields the protein CASSQKEPPYDSNTEAFF.

The gene calls are TRBV4-3 and TRBJ2-1; 7 bases align to TRBD2. Germline CDR1 and CDR2: LGHNA and YSLEER. This CDR3 has 16 amino acids. The junction had 6 bases not matched to a gene; V was cut back by 0 bases and J by 4 bases. The CDR3 sequence is CASSQEGTGGYNEQFF. The CDR3 nucleotides are TGCGCCAGCAGCCAAGAGGGAACGGGGGGTTACAATGAGCAGTTCTTC.